The rows below give T cell receptor beta chains drawn from one sample of a study of sequential checkpoint blockade in melanoma. TCRdb's table, derived via immunoSEQ multiplex PCR, lists solely in-frame clones and lacks some. Of about 27,000 clones detected, 77% appear once; the ten largest clones hold roughly 13%. The material sequenced was CD8+ T cells sorted from blood (inferred from file names), taken from a patient given nivolumab and ipilimumab in sequence. The receptors come from a human donor with melanoma. CDR3s include the opening cysteine and the closing phenylalanine or tryptophan. For some rows the clone size is stated as once, few or many, or as a class when expanded; others skip it.

v_gene: TRBV27
abundance: NA
j_gene: TRBJ2-7
CDR3aa: CASSPLAGGLSYEQYF

v_gene: TRBV6-5
abundance: NA
j_gene: TRBJ2-1
CDR3aa: CASSYSGTGVEQFF

v_gene: TRBV6-5
abundance: once
j_gene: TRBJ2-3
CDR3aa: CASRGQGFADTQYF

v_gene: TRBV7-9
abundance: NA
j_gene: TRBJ2-1
CDR3aa: CASSPLLAGVRYNEQFF

v_gene: TRBV4-3
abundance: NA
j_gene: TRBJ2-5
CDR3aa: CASSQGRGPEETQYF

v_gene: TRBV6-1
abundance: NA
j_gene: TRBJ2-5
CDR3aa: CASSQGQQETQYF

v_gene: TRBV4-1
abundance: NA
j_gene: TRBJ1-2
CDR3aa: CASSQLGAYGYTF

v_gene: TRBV5-6
abundance: NA
j_gene: TRBJ1-4
CDR3aa: CASSFGPGVGEKLFF

v_gene: TRBV28
abundance: NA
j_gene: TRBJ1-1
CDR3aa: CASRVWGTGESTEAFF

v_gene: TRBV6-1
abundance: few
j_gene: TRBJ2-7
CDR3aa: CASMPPEDYDQYF

v_gene: TRBV6-5
abundance: NA
j_gene: TRBJ2-5
CDR3aa: CASRHRGRPQETQYF

v_gene: TRBV29-1
abundance: once
j_gene: TRBJ2-1
CDR3aa: CSVEGGISGDSSYNEQFF

v_gene: TRBV10-2
abundance: NA
j_gene: TRBJ1-1
CDR3aa: CASREPGQGPNTEAFF

v_gene: TRBV6-1
abundance: NA
j_gene: TRBJ2-7
CDR3aa: CASSEGPYYEQYF

v_gene: TRBV2
abundance: NA
j_gene: TRBJ2-2
CDR3aa: CASSEPSGGEGTGELFF

v_gene: TRBV28
abundance: NA
j_gene: TRBJ1-1
CDR3aa: CASRPGQGITEAFF

v_gene: TRBV9
abundance: NA
j_gene: TRBJ2-1
CDR3aa: CASSLAGTSGHNEQFF

v_gene: TRBV19
abundance: NA
j_gene: TRBJ2-3
CDR3aa: CASSRASTDTQYF

v_gene: TRBV9
abundance: many
j_gene: TRBJ2-7
CDR3aa: CASSVAGWDEQYF

v_gene: TRBV7-6
abundance: once
j_gene: TRBJ1-5
CDR3aa: CASSSNSGNQPQHF

v_gene: TRBV29-1
abundance: NA
j_gene: TRBJ2-3
CDR3aa: CSGLQGGGFTDTQYF

v_gene: TRBV19
abundance: NA
j_gene: TRBJ1-5
CDR3aa: CASSIAGDSNQPQHF

v_gene: TRBV4-2
abundance: NA
j_gene: TRBJ1-5
CDR3aa: CASSQGRQPYNQPQHF

v_gene: TRBV27
abundance: NA
j_gene: TRBJ2-2
CDR3aa: CASSRDSGGEHTGELFF

v_gene: TRBV30
abundance: NA
j_gene: TRBJ2-5
CDR3aa: CAWSSDSEETQYF

v_gene: TRBV19
abundance: NA
j_gene: TRBJ1-1
CDR3aa: CASTDLTDTEAFF

v_gene: TRBV28
abundance: NA
j_gene: TRBJ2-1
CDR3aa: CASSTGLAGLLKQFF

v_gene: TRBV28
abundance: NA
j_gene: TRBJ2-2
CDR3aa: CASSSLDRAGDTGELFF

v_gene: TRBV13
abundance: once
j_gene: TRBJ1-1
CDR3aa: CASSILRGFMNTEAFF

v_gene: TRBV6-1
abundance: few
j_gene: TRBJ2-1
CDR3aa: CASSELSGGAYNEQFF

v_gene: TRBV9
abundance: NA
j_gene: TRBJ2-4
CDR3aa: CASSEGTSGGEDIQYF

v_gene: TRBV5-1
abundance: few
j_gene: TRBJ2-1
CDR3aa: CASSLDGGVYNEQFF

v_gene: TRBV27
abundance: NA
j_gene: TRBJ2-3
CDR3aa: CASSSITGGAVDTQYF

v_gene: TRBV7-8
abundance: NA
j_gene: TRBJ2-7
CDR3aa: CASSLAISGGSYEQYF

v_gene: TRBV27
abundance: NA
j_gene: TRBJ2-3
CDR3aa: CASSLGTGRTDTQYF

v_gene: TRBV13
abundance: NA
j_gene: TRBJ2-1
CDR3aa: CASSWRGTNEQFF

v_gene: TRBV10-3
abundance: few
j_gene: TRBJ2-7
CDR3aa: CATGSDRGYEQYF

v_gene: TRBV29-1
abundance: NA
j_gene: TRBJ2-1
CDR3aa: CSVPSGGAPYNEQFF

v_gene: TRBV10-3
abundance: NA
j_gene: TRBJ2-7
CDR3aa: CAISERGGEQYF

v_gene: TRBV10-2
abundance: NA
j_gene: TRBJ1-2
CDR3aa: CASSEPGQGIYYGYTF

v_gene: TRBV5-1
abundance: NA
j_gene: TRBJ2-1
CDR3aa: CASSSGTGGNEQFF

v_gene: TRBV23-1
abundance: NA
j_gene: TRBJ2-4
CDR3aa: CASSRLRVWPKNIQYF

v_gene: TRBV7-8
abundance: NA
j_gene: TRBJ2-5
CDR3aa: CATQPTGQSGETQYF

v_gene: TRBV4-1
abundance: NA
j_gene: TRBJ2-7
CDR3aa: CASRLFAGQQSSYEQYF

v_gene: TRBV6-5
abundance: NA
j_gene: TRBJ1-4
CDR3aa: CASSMYATNEKLFF

v_gene: TRBV10-2
abundance: NA
j_gene: TRBJ2-5
CDR3aa: CASSATGEETQYF

v_gene: TRBV7-6
abundance: NA
j_gene: TRBJ2-1
CDR3aa: CASSPDDQRQYNEQFF

v_gene: TRBV4-2
abundance: once
j_gene: TRBJ2-5
CDR3aa: CASSQSGDGGAETQYF

v_gene: TRBV13
abundance: NA
j_gene: TRBJ1-1
CDR3aa: CASSFPGYTEAFF

v_gene: TRBV11-1
abundance: NA
j_gene: TRBJ2-7
CDR3aa: CASSLGSAGFYEQYF

v_gene: TRBV9
abundance: NA
j_gene: TRBJ2-3
CDR3aa: CASSVTRDSYTDTQYF

v_gene: TRBV28
abundance: medium-sized
j_gene: TRBJ2-6
CDR3aa: CASSFEAWSGANVLTF

v_gene: TRBV7-9
abundance: NA
j_gene: TRBJ2-5
CDR3aa: CASSLRGSGETQYF

v_gene: TRBV7-9
abundance: NA
j_gene: TRBJ1-2
CDR3aa: CASRGKGGYGYTF